One sample yielded the 21 T cell receptor beta chains listed below, sequenced in a study of blood T cells in healthy people across ages (dated by TCRdb to the mid-2010s). Library construction relied on 5' RACE. TCRdb records Illumina HiSeq 2500 as the sequencer. A second PCR of roughly 7 to 11 cycles was run with a J-beta primer mix and a sample-barcoded 5' primer. TCRdb itself trimmed the public reads at Q25 with fastp, ran MiXCR and retained productive beta chains. Each entry merges the rows of one CDR3 protein and shows their most common DNA and genes. This sample comprises 800,000 or so distinct CDR3 sequences, approximately 65% of them detected only once. The ten most abundant clones make up 25% to 35% of the sample. The sequenced sample was blood. The receptor source for this set is a man younger than 45 in good health.

This clonotype has a count of ten or more. The rearrangement uses TRBV5-1 and TRBJ2-6; D is unresolved. The CDR3 loop spans 15 amino acids. V was clipped by 0 bases and J by 0 bases, with 4 bases between them. Germline values: CDR1 SGHRS, CDR2 YFSETQ. The CDR3: CASSLDVSGANVLTF. As DNA, the CDR3 is TGCGCCAGCAGCTTGGATGTCTCTGGGGCCAACGTCCTGACTTTC. Filled out from reference TRBV5-1 and TRBJ2-6, the complete variable domain reads KAGVTQTPRYLIKTRGQQVTLSCSPISGHRSVSWYQQTPGQGLQFLFEYFSETQRNKGNFPGRFSGRQFSNSRSEMNVSTLELGDSALYLCASSLDVSGANVLTFGAGSRLTVL.

J is TRBJ2-7 and V is TRBV20-1; 12 bases map to TRBD1. Germline V CDR1 and CDR2: DFQATT, SNEGSKA (reference sequence). The CDR3 contains 15 residues. V trimming: 5 bases; J trimming: 7 bases; junction bases outside the gene matches: 12. The CDR3 coding sequence is TGCAGTGCTCCCACCCTGGGACAGGGGGCAGGGGAGCAGTACTTC. This encodes CSAPTLGQGAGEQYF.

The chain combines TRBV20-1 with TRBJ2-1; 9 bases fit TRBD1. The J call may be incorrect, as the DNA end agrees better with TRBJ2-7. This CDR3 contains 13 residues. Germline CDR1 reads DFQATT; CDR2 reads SNEGSKA (reference sequence). Here the CDR3 reads CSANLQGAGEQYF. The CDR3 DNA is TGCAGTGCTAACCTACAGGGGGCTGGCGAGCAGTACTTC.

V gene TRBV12-3 or TRBV12-4 combines with J gene TRBJ2-4, with a tentative D call TRBD2 (6 bases). This CDR3 has 13 residues. V lost 7 bases, J lost 4 bases, and 11 bases lay in between. CDR3 sequence reads: CASNTEGKNIQYF. CDR3 coding DNA: TGTGCCAGCAATACGGAGGGTAAAAACATTCAGTACTTC.

The chain employs TRBV20-1 and TRBJ2-1; no clear D gene. The germline V gene has CDR1 DFQATT and CDR2 SNEGSKA (reference sequence). The CDR3 sequence is 14 residues long. V lost 3 bases to trimming and J lost 0 bases, with 9 bases between them. CDR3 region: CSASRLSSYNEQFF. Written as DNA, the CDR3 is TGCAGTGCTAGTCGCCTGAGCTCCTACAATGAGCAGTTCTTC.

Notes on this clonotype: A junction end diverges from the germline sequence, so it may reflect a read error. The chain is built from TRBV2 and TRBJ2-7; 9 bases align to TRBD2. Germline V gene sequence: CDR1 SNHLY, CDR2 FYNNEI. This CDR3 is 16 amino acids long. The CDR3 region is CASSEAPAGGSNEQYF. In nucleotides, the CDR3 is TGTGCCAGCAGTGAAGCGCCAGCGGGGGGCTCCAACGAGCAGTACTTC.

This chain connects TRBV6-6 to TRBJ2-1; 9 nucleotides match TRBD1. CDR1 is MNHNY, CDR2 SVGAGI, per germline (reference sequence). This CDR3 contains 16 residues. V dropped 2 bases and J dropped 8; count of bases not matched to a gene: 10. The CDR3 sequence: CASSYPGTGLAYEQFF. Here the CDR3 DNA reads TGTGCCAGCAGTTACCCCGGGACAGGGTTGGCGTATGAGCAGTTCTTC.

This chain joins TRBV5-1 and TRBJ1-6, with no clear D. The V gene lost 4 bases and the J gene lost 10 bases, with 15 bases spanning the gap. Germline V gene lookup returns CDR1 SGHRS and CDR2 YFSETQ. The length of the CDR3 is 14 residues. The CDR3 region has the DNA TGCGCCAGCAGCCTCGGAGAGGTAGGATCACCCCTCCACTTT. Encoded protein: CASSLGEVGSPLHF.

This clonotype was counted between two and nine times. The V gene is TRBV18, the J gene TRBJ2-5; 7 nucleotides line up with TRBD1. The last part of the DNA fits TRBJ2-7 better; the J call may be wrong. Germline V gene sequence: CDR1 KGHSH, CDR2 LQKENI. There are 13 residues in the CDR3. The CDR3, as DNA: TGTGCCAGCTCACCAACTGACAGGGCCGAGCAGTACTTC. It specifies CASSPTDRAEQYF.

The rearrangement joins TRBV3-1 to TRBJ2-1, with D hard to call. V lost 4 bases, J lost 7 bases, and 11 bases lay in between. The CDR3 length is 13 residues. CDR1 is LGHDT, CDR2 YNNKEL, per germline (reference sequence). The CDR3 is CASSPSTPNEQFF. In DNA form, the CDR3 reads TGTGCCAGCAGCCCCTCTACCCCAAATGAGCAGTTCTTC.

The gene calls are TRBV10-3 and TRBJ2-1; D is perhaps TRBD1 (6 bases). The ends were cut back, 5 bases at V and 5 bases at J, with 16 bases in the middle. Germline assignment: CDR1 ENHRY and CDR2 SYGVKD. This CDR3 spans 15 amino acids. The CDR3 reads CAISQTQGNHNEQFF. CDR3 in DNA: TGTGCCATCAGTCAAACTCAGGGGAACCACAATGAGCAGTTCTTC.

The chain couples TRBV28 to TRBJ2-1; possibly TRBD1 for D (5 bases). The ends were cut back, 6 bases at V and 8 bases at J, with 11 bases in the middle. CDR1 and CDR2 from the germline V gene are MDHEN and SYDVKM. The CDR3 covers 12 residues. The CDR3 sequence is CASSLRVHEQFF. CDR3 DNA: TGTGCCAGCAGCCTCAGGGTTCATGAGCAGTTCTTC.

This clonotype was seen a single time. V usage is TRBV7-2 and J usage is TRBJ2-6; TRBD1 matches 7 bases. After removal of 7 bases from V and 1 base from J, the junction contained 4 bases not matched to a gene. The CDR3 is 15 amino acids. Germline-derived CDR1 and CDR2 are SGHTA and FQGNSA. CDR3 amino acids: CASNRGRSGANVLTF. CDR3 nucleotides: TGTGCCAGCAACAGGGGAAGGTCTGGGGCCAACGTCCTGACTTTC.

The sample holds a few counts of this clonotype. The chain uses TRBV4-2 and TRBJ2-1; no clear D. V dropped 8 bases and J dropped 7 bases, with 6 bases sitting between them. The CDR3 has 10 amino acids. Germline CDR1 reads LGHNA; CDR2 reads YNFKEQ. This CDR3 reads CASGTNEQFF. For the CDR3, the DNA is TGTGCCAGCGGCACGAATGAGCAGTTCTTC.

The genes are TRBV28 and TRBJ2-1; either TRBD1 or TRBD2 may fit D (5 bases each). Germline CDR1 MDHEN, CDR2 SYDVKM. The CDR3 has 15 amino acids. Between the trimmed V and J ends, which lost 6 bases and 3 bases, there was a span of 15 bases. This CDR3 is CASSMGPDYYNEQFF. As DNA, the CDR3 is TGTGCCAGCAGCATGGGGCCTGACTACTACAATGAGCAGTTCTTC.

The J gene is TRBJ2-1, the V gene TRBV29-1, with D hard to call. The V end was cut by 6 bases, the J end by 9 bases, with 15 bases between. Germline-derived CDR1 and CDR2 are SQVTM and ANQGSEA. The CDR3 spans 12 residues. CDR3 in amino acids: CSVAESNGEQFF. CDR3 bases: TGCAGCGTGGCAGAGAGTAATGGTGAGCAGTTCTTC.

V gene TRBV12-3 or TRBV12-4 combines with J gene TRBJ2-4; possibly TRBD1 or TRBD2 for D (5 bases each). The J call may be in error: the DNA end matches TRBJ2-7 better. The length of the CDR3 is 12 residues. CDR3 DNA sequence: TGTGCCAGCAGTTTTTCGGGGCGCGAGCAGTACTTC. Its protein product is CASSFSGREQYF.

This clonotype occurred a few times. V and J are TRBV12-3 or TRBV12-4 and TRBJ2-1, with 7 bases aligning to TRBD2. Losses at the gene ends were 6 bases for V and 12 bases for J; bases not matched to a gene: 8. CDR3 length: 12 residues. The CDR3 DNA sequence: TGTGCCAGCAGCCTTTCTCAGCGGGGGCAGTTCTTC. Amino acid sequence: CASSLSQRGQFF.

This clonotype was detected a few times. This chain connects TRBV7-3 to TRBJ2-7, with 11 bases fitting TRBD2. This CDR3 has 16 residues. V lost 0 bases, J lost 2 bases, and 3 bases stayed unmatched. From germline, CDR1 is SGHTA and CDR2 FQGTGA. In nucleotides, the CDR3 is TGTGCCAGCAGCTTAACTCCGGGACTAGCGGCCTACGAGCAGTACTTC. Amino acid sequence: CASSLTPGLAAYEQYF.

This clonotype was seen only a few times. The V call is TRBV20-1, the J call TRBJ2-1, with D tentatively TRBD2 (6 bases). The germline V gene encodes CDR1 DFQATT and CDR2 SNEGSKA (reference sequence). V lost 0 bases to trimming and J lost 1 base, with 7 bases between them. The CDR3 is 14 residues long. CDR3 sequence: CSARDGGSYNEQFF. The CDR3 DNA reads as TGCAGTGCTAGAGATGGGGGGTCCTACAATGAGCAGTTCTTC.

This clonotype was counted once. The chain has TRBV7-9 and TRBJ2-3; D ambiguous. Germline CDR1 and CDR2: SEHNR and FQNEAQ (reference sequence). With 3 bases removed from V and 5 bases from J, the gap between germline ends came to 12 bases. This CDR3 contains 14 residues. The CDR3 DNA follows: TGTGCCAGCAGCTTGAACGGTCCACAAGATACGCAGTATTTT. Its translation: CASSLNGPQDTQYF.